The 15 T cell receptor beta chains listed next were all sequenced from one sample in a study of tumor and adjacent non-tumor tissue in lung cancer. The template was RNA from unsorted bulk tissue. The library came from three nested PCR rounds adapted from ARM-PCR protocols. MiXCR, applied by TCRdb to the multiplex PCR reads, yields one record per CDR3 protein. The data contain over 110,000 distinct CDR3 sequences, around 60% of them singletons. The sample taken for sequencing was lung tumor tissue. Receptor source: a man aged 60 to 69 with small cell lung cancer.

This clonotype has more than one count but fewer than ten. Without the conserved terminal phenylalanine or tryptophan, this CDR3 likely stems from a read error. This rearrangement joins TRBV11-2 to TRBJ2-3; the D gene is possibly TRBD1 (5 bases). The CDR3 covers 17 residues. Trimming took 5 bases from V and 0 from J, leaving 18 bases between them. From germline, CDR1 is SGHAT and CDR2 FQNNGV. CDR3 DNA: TGTGCCAGCAGCCCAGGGTGGCGGAGCCCTAGCACAGATACGCAGTATCTT. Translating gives CASSPGWRSPSTDTQYL.

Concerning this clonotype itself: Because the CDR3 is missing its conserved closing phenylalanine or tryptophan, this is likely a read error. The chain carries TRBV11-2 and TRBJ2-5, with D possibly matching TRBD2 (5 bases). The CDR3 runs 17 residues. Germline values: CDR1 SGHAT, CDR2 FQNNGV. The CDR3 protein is CASSFKRAGDIQESQYS. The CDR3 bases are TGTGCCAGCAGCTTCAAAAGGGCGGGTGACATCCAAGAGTCCCAGTACTCC.

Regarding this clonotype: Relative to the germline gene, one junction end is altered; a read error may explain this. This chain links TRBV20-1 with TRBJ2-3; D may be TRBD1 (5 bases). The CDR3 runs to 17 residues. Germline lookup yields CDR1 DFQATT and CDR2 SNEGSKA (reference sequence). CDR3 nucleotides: TGCAGCGCTAGAGGAAAGGGGCTGTCTGAATTCACAGATACGCAGTATTTT. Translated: CSARGKGLSEFTDTQYF.

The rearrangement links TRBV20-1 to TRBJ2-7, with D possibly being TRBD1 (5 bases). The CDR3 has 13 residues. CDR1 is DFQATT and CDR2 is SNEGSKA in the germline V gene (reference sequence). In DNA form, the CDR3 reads TGCAATGCTATAGCAGGGAACTCCTACGAGCAGTACGTC. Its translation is CNAIAGNSYEQYV.

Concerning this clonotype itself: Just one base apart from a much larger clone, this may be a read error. The CDR3 loop reads CSTSGGNTEAFF. Written as DNA, the CDR3 is TGCAGTACTAGCGGAGGGAACACTGAAGCTTTCTTT. The chain is built from TRBV20-1 and TRBJ1-1; no clear D gene. Germline CDR1 is DFQATT and CDR2 is SNEGSKA (reference sequence). The CDR3 is 12 amino acids.

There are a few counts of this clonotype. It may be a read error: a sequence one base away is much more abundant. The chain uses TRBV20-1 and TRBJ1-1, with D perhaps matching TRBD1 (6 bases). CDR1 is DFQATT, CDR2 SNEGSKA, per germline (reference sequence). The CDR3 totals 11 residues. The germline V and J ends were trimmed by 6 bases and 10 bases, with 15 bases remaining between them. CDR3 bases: TGCAGTGCCGAGACCCAGGGGAGAGCTTTCTTT. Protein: CSAETQGRAFF.

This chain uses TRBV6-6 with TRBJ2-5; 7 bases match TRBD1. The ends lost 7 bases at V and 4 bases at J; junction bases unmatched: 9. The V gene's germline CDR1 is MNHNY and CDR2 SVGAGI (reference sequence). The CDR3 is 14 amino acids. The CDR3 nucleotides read TGTGCCAGCATCCAAGGACAGGCTCGAGAGACCCAGTACTTC. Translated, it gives CASIQGQARETQYF.

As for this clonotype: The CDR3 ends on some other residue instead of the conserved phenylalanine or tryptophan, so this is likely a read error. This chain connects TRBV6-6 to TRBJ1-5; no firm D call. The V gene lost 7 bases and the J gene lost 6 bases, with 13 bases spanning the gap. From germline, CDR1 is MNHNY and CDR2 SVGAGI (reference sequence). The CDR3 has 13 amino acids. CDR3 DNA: TGTGCCAGCACCATGACACGGTTTCAGCCCCAGCATTCT. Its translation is CASTMTRFQPQHS.

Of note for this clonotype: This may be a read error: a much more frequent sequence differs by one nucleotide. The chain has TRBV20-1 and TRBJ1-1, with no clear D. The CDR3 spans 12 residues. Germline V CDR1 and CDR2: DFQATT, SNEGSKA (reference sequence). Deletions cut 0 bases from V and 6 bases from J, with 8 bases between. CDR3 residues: CSARDWASEAFF. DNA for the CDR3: TGCAGTGCTAGAGACTGGGCTTCTGAAGCTTTCTTT.

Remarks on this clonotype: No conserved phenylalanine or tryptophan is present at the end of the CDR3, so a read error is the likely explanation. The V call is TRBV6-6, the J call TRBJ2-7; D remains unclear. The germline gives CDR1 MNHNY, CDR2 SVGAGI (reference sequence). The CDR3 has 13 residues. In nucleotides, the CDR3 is TGTGCCTGCAGTGCCCAATCTTTCGCCGAGCAGTACTCC. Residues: CACSAQSFAEQYS.

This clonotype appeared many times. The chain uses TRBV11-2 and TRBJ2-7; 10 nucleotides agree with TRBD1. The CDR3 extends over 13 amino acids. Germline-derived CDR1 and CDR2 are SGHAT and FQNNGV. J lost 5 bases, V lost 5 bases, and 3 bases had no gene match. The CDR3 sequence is CASSMGQGNEQYF. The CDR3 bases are TGTGCCAGCAGCATGGGACAGGGGAACGAGCAGTACTTC.

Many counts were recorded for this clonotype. The CDR3 sequence is CSVGFNEQFF. Here the CDR3 DNA reads TGCAGCGTTGGGTTCAATGAGCAGTTCTTC. The rearrangement joins TRBV29-1 to TRBJ2-1, with no clear D. V lost 4 bases, J lost 6 bases, and 4 bases lay in between. The CDR3 has 10 amino acids. The V gene's germline CDR1 is SQVTM and CDR2 ANQGSEA.

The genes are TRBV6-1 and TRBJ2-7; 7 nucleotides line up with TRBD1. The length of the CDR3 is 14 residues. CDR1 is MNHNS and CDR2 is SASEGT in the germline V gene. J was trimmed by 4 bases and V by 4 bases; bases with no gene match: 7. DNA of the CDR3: TGTGCCAGCAGTGTTGGGGCAGGGGGTTACGAGCAGTACTTC. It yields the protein CASSVGAGGYEQYF.

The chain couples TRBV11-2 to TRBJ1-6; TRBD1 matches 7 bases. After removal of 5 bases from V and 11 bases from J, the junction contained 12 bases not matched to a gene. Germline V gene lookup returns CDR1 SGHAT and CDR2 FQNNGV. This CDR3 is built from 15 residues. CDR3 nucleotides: TGTGCCAGCAGCCCGACAGGGATCCGTGTTCCACCCCTCCACTTT. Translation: CASSPTGIRVPPLHF.

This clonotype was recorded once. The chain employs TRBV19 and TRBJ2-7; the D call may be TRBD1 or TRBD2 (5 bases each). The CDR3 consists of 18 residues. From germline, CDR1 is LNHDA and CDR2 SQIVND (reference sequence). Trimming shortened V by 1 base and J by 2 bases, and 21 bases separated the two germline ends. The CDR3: CASSIARSGTGSPYEQYF. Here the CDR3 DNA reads TGTGCCAGTAGTATAGCCCGGTCCGGGACGGGGAGCCCCTACGAGCAGTACTTC. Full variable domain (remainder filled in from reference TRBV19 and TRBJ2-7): DGGITQSPKYLFRKEGQNVTLSCEQNLNHDAMYWYRQDPGQGLRLIYYSQIVNDFQKGDIAEGYSVSREKKESFPLTVTSAQKNPTAFYLCASSIARSGTGSPYEQYFGPGTRLTVT.